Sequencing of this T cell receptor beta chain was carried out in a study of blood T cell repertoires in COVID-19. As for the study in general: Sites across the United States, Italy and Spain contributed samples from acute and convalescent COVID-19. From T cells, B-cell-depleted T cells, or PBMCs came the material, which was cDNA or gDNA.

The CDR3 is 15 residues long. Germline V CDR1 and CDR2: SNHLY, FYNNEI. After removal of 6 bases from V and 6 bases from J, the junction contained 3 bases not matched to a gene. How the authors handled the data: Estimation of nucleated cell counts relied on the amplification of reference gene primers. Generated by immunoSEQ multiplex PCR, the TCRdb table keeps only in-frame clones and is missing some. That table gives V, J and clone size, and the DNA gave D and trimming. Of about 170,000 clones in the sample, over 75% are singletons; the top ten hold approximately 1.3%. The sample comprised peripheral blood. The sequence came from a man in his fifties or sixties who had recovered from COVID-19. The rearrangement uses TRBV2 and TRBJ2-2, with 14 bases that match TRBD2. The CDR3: CASRPGLAGAGELFF. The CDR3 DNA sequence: TGTGCCAGCAGACCGGGACTAGCGGGGGCCGGGGAGCTGTTTTTT.